The 15 T cell receptor beta chains in this list originate from one sample, sequenced in a study of cytomegalovirus exposure and HLA in healthy donors. The repertoire was sequenced with immunoSEQ multiplex PCR; TCRdb's copy has only in-frame clones and lacks some. The sample lists 220,000 or so clones; 80% to 85% were seen once. The specimen sequenced was PBMCs. The receptors come from a woman in her 30s in good health and CMV-seropositive.

The CDR3 loop is CASSLLRNSYEQYF. CDR3 in DNA: TGTGCCAGCAGTTTATTGAGGAATTCCTACGAGCAGTACTTC. The chain employs TRBV27 and TRBJ2-7; D not certain. V was shortened by 1 base and J by 1 base, with 8 bases between the two germline ends. The CDR3 has 14 residues. The germline V gene has CDR1 MNHEY and CDR2 SMNVEV (reference sequence).

The rearrangement links TRBV25-1 to TRBJ1-1; perhaps TRBD1 as D (6 bases). Germline CDR1 is MGHDK and CDR2 is SYGVNS. V lost 4 bases to trimming and J lost 3 bases, with 18 bases between them. The CDR3 runs 16 residues. The CDR3 spells CASSGKGEIEHTEAFF. CDR3 in DNA: TGTGCCAGCAGTGGAAAGGGGGAGATAGAGCACACTGAAGCTTTCTTT.

This clone was recorded only once. The chain recombines TRBV29-1 with TRBJ1-2; no definite D call. CDR3 length: 10 residues. Deletions cut 3 bases from V and 3 bases from J, with 2 bases between. The germline CDR1 and CDR2 sequences are SQVTM and ANQGSEA. DNA for the CDR3: TGCAGCGTTGATTACTATGGCTACACCTTC. Amino acids: CSVDYYGYTF.

The rearrangement joins TRBV4-3 to TRBJ1-1; D is unclear. Between the trimmed V and J ends, which lost 1 base and 5 bases, there was a span of 11 bases. In germline, CDR1 is LGHNA, CDR2 YSLEER. CDR3 length: 14 residues. CDR3 in amino acids: CASSQVITGTEAFF. CDR3 bases: TGCGCCAGCAGCCAAGTGATCACGGGGACTGAAGCTTTCTTT.

V gene TRBV13 combines with J gene TRBJ2-2, with 10 nucleotides matching TRBD2. Germline values: CDR1 PRHDT, CDR2 FYEKMQ (reference sequence). The CDR3 spans 14 residues. V shed 4 bases and J 8 bases; nucleotides not matched to a gene: 4. This CDR3 reads CASSSASGSGELFF. The DNA for the CDR3 is TGTGCCAGCAGCTCCGCTAGCGGGAGTGGGGAGCTGTTTTTT.

This clone was counted a few times. The chain employs TRBV30 and TRBJ2-3; D might be TRBD2 (5 bases). The CDR3 is 15 residues long. Germline-derived CDR1 and CDR2 are GTSNPN and SVGIG (reference sequence). Trimming stripped 1 base from V and 2 bases from J, with 13 bases between. CDR3 protein: CAWSELVWVTDTQYF. The CDR3 DNA is TGTGCCTGGAGTGAACTAGTTTGGGTCACAGATACGCAGTATTTT.

There are a few counts of this clone. The rearrangement links TRBV2 to TRBJ1-2; TRBD1 might be the D (5 bases). Germline CDR1 is SNHLY and CDR2 is FYNNEI. V was cut by 7 bases and J by 6 bases, with 15 bases left in between. The CDR3 covers 13 residues. The CDR3 region has the DNA TGTGCCAGCAACAAGAGACAGAACAATGGCTACACCTTC. Its protein product is CASNKRQNNGYTF.

The chain recombines TRBV5-6 with TRBJ2-3; no firm D call. V was cut by 3 bases and J by 5 bases, with 7 bases left in between. CDR1 SGHDT and CDR2 YYEEEE come from the germline V gene. The CDR3 totals 12 residues. CDR3 DNA: TGTGCCAGCAGCTCCGGCGAAGATACGCAGTATTTT. Translated, it gives CASSSGEDTQYF.

The chain employs TRBV29-1 and TRBJ2-5; 8 bases align to TRBD1. Trimming took 7 bases from V and 3 from J; bases not matched to a gene: 10. CDR1 is SQVTM and CDR2 is ANQGSEA in the germline V gene. The CDR3 totals 14 residues. The CDR3 here is CSGGTGNTEETQYF. The CDR3 DNA reads TGCAGCGGGGGGACAGGTAATACTGAAGAGACCCAGTACTTC.

The CDR3 nucleotides read TGTGCCAGCAGCTTAGTCCACTACGAGCAGTACTTC. It codes for CASSLVHYEQYF. This chain uses TRBV7-2 with TRBJ2-7; D gene uncertain. Trimming left V 1 base short and J 3 bases short, with 4 bases between. Germline assignment: CDR1 SGHTA and CDR2 FQGNSA. CDR3 length equals 12 residues.

V is TRBV9 and J is TRBJ2-7; 7 positions agree with TRBD2. This CDR3 comprises 15 residues. From germline, CDR1 is SGDLS and CDR2 YYNGEE. J lost 3 bases, V lost 4 bases, and 10 bases had no gene match. Here the CDR3 DNA reads TGTGCCAGCAGCCGTGGGGCTAGCGGTCTCTACGAGCAGTACTTC. Protein sequence: CASSRGASGLYEQYF.

Only a few counts were recorded for this clone. CDR3 region: CASSQSQGTKGGYTF. In DNA, the CDR3 is TGCGCCAGCAGCCAGAGCCAAGGGACTAAGGGTGGCTACACCTTC. This chain joins TRBV4-1 and TRBJ1-2; maybe TRBD1 (5 bases). Germline V gene data show CDR1 as MGHRA and CDR2 as YSYEKL. V was clipped by 3 bases and J by 7 bases, with 18 bases between them. The CDR3 has 15 residues.

The chain is built from TRBV2 and TRBJ1-4; the match to TRBD1 covers 10 bases. CDR1 and CDR2 from the germline V gene are SNHLY and FYNNEI. CDR3 size: 13 residues. V gave up 10 bases and J gave up 5 bases; unmatched junction bases: 4. CDR3 DNA: TGTGCCACCCCGGGACAGGGGAATGAAAAACTGTTTTTT. Its translation: CATPGQGNEKLFF.

The rearrangement links TRBV30 to TRBJ1-1; tentative D call: TRBD1 (6 bases). The V gene's germline CDR1 is GTSNPN and CDR2 SVGIG (reference sequence). This CDR3 spans 14 amino acids. The ends were cut back, 2 bases at V and 7 bases at J, with 17 bases in the middle. This CDR3 is CAWSIRGRGDEAFF. The CDR3 DNA follows: TGTGCCTGGAGTATCAGGGGTAGGGGCGATGAAGCTTTCTTT.

This clone was observed a single time. The chain couples TRBV11-3 to TRBJ2-1; D is undetermined. The CDR3 loop spans 15 amino acids. Germline V CDR1 and CDR2: SGHNT, YENEEA. The V end was cut by 1 base, the J end by 9 bases, with 16 bases between. CDR3 DNA sequence: TGTGCCAGCAGCTTAGTGGGATCCCTCGGCAGTGAGCAGTTCTTC. Translated, it gives CASSLVGSLGSEQFF.